This TCR beta chain is drawn from a study of siplizumab effects on memory and regulatory T cells. Points from the study as a whole: Naive T cells were seemingly more diverse than memory cells, and major contributions to the alloresponse seemed to be made by them. Tregs that proliferated in siplizumab cultures did not have their suppressive function confirmed.

For this clone: Its antigen is unknown.

The data were produced by immunoSEQ multiplex PCR, yet TCRdb's version contains in-frame clones alone and is incomplete. The data hold tens of thousands of clones, with 85% to 95% observed a single time. The CDR3 sequence is 16 residues long. CDR1 is MDHEN, CDR2 SYDVKM, per germline. J lost 5 bases, V lost 5 bases, and 13 bases had no gene match. This chain uses TRBV28 with TRBJ2-7; TRBD1 matches at 9 bases. The TCR sequence derives from a human donor in good health. Sequencing was done on a sample of CD8+ T cells sorted from blood. The CDR3 sequence is CASSKVIGDRVHEQYF. As DNA, the CDR3 is TGTGCCAGCAGTAAAGTCATTGGGGACAGGGTCCACGAGCAGTACTTC.